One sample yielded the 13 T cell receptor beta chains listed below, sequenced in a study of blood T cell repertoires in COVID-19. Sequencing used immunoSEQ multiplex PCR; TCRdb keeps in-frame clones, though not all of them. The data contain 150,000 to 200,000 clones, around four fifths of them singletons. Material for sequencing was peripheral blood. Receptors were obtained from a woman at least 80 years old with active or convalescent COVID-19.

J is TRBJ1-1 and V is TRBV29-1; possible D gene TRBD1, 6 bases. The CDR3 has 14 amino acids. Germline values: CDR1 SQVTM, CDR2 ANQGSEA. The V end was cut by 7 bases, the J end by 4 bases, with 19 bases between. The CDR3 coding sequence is TGCAGCGCCGGAGAACAGGGCGCTATCACTGAAGCTTTCTTT. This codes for CSAGEQGAITEAFF.

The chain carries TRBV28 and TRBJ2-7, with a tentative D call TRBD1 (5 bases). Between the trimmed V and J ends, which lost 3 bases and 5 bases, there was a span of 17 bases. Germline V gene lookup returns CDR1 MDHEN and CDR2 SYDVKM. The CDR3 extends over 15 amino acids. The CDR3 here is CASSLTDAGSHEQYF. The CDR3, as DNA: TGTGCCAGCAGTTTGACAGACGCAGGGTCCCACGAGCAGTACTTC.

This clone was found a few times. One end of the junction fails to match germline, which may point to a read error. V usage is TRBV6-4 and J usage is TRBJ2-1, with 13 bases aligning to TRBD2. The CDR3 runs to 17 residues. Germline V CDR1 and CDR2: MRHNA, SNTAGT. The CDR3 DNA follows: TGTGCCAGCACCGATCCCCTACCGGGACTAGCGGGGTTAGAGCGGTTCTTC. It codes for CASTDPLPGLAGLERFF.

The DNA of the CDR3 is TGTGCCAGCAGTGAATCCGGGTGGACTAGCAACAATGAGCAGTTCTTC. This encodes CASSESGWTSNNEQFF. The V and J genes are TRBV25-1 and TRBJ2-1; 8 nucleotides align to TRBD2. Germline V gene data show CDR1 as MGHDK and CDR2 as SYGVNS. The ends lost 1 base at V and 5 bases at J; junction bases unmatched: 7. CDR3 length equals 16 residues. Combining the CDR3 with reference TRBV25-1 and TRBJ2-1 gives the whole variable domain EADIYQTPRYLVIGTGKKITLECSQTMGHDKMYWYQQDPGMELHLIHYSYGVNSTEKGDLSSESTVSRIRTEHFPLTLESARPSHTSQYLCASSESGWTSNNEQFFGPGTRLTVL.

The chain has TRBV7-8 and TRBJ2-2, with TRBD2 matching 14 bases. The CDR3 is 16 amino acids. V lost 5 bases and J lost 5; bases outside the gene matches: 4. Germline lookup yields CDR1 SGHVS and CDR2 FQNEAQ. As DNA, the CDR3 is TGTGCCAGCAGCCGAGGACTAGCGGGGGGAACCGGGGAGCTGTTTTTT. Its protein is CASSRGLAGGTGELFF.

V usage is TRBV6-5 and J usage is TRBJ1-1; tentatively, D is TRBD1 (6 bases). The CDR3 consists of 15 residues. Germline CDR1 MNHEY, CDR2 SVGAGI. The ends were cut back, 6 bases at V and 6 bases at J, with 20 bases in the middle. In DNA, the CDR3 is TGTGCCAGCAGCCACCATACAGGGTTACAGGCTGAAGCTTTCTTT. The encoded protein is CASSHHTGLQAEAFF.

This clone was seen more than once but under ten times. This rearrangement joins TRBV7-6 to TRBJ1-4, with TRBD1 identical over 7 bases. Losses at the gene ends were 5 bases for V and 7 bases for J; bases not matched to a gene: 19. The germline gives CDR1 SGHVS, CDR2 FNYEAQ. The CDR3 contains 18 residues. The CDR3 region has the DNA TGTGCCAGCAGCCCCCATTCGGCGGTAGGGGGCAAGGGTGAAAAACTGTTTTTT. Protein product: CASSPHSAVGGKGEKLFF.

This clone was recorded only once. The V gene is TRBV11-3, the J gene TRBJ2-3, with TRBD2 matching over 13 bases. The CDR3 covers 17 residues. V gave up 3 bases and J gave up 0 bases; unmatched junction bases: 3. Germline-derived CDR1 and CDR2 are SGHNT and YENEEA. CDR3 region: CASSFTSGGVSTDTQYF. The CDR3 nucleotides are TGTGCCAGCAGCTTTACTAGCGGGGGGGTTAGCACAGATACGCAGTATTTT. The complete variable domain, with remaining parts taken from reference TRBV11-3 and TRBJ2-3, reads EAGVVQSPRYKIIEKKQPVAFWCNPISGHNTLYWYLQNLGQGPELLIRYENEEAVDDSQLPKDRFSAERLKGVDSTLKIQPAELGDSAVYLCASSFTSGGVSTDTQYFGPGTRLTVL.

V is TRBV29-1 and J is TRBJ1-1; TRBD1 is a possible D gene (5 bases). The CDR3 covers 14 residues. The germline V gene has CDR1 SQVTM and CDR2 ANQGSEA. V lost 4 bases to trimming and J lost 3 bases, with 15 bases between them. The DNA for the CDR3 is TGCAGCGTTGTGGGGCCAACACGGGACACTGAAGCTTTCTTT. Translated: CSVVGPTRDTEAFF.

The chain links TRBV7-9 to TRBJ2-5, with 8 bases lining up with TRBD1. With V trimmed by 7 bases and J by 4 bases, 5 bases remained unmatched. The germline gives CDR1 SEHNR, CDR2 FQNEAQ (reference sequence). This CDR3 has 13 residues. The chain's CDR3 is CASNPGGTETQYF. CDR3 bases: TGTGCCAGCAACCCAGGGGGCACAGAGACCCAGTACTTC.

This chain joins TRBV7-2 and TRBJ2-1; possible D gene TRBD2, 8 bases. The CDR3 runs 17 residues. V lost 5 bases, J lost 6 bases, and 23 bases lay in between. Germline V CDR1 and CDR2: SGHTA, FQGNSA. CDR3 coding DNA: TGTGCCAGCAGCCGTCAGGGGGGAGCGGGGGTGATCAATGAGCAGTTCTTC. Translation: CASSRQGGAGVINEQFF.

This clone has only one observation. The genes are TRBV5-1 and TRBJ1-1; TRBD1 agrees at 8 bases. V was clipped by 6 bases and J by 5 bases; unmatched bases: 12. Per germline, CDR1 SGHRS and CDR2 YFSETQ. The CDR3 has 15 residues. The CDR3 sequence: CASTPHDRGVTEAFF. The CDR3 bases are TGCGCCAGCACCCCTCACGACAGGGGTGTGACTGAAGCTTTCTTT.

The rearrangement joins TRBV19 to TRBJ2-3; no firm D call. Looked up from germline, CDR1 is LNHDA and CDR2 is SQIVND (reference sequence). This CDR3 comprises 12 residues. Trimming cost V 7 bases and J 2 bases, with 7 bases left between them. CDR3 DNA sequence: TGTGCCAGTATCTCCCCCACAGATACGCAGTATTTT. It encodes CASISPTDTQYF.